Each of the 3 T cell receptor beta chains below was sequenced from the same sample in a study of brain T cells in children with intractable seizures. The repertoire was sequenced with immunoSEQ multiplex PCR; TCRdb's copy has only in-frame clones and lacks some. The sample contains about 120,000 clones, 85% to 95% of which appear only once. Sequenced here: peripheral blood, sampled at surgery. The receptors derive from a boy under two years old with hemimegalencephaly and intractable seizures.

This chain links TRBV5-1 with TRBJ1-3; no clear D gene. The CDR3 consists of 15 residues. Between the trimmed V and J ends, which lost 1 base and 0 bases, there was a span of 8 bases. The germline CDR1 and CDR2 sequences are SGHRS and YFSETQ. DNA for the CDR3: TGCGCCAGCAGCTTGAACGGAGACTCTGGAAACACCATATATTTT. Translated: CASSLNGDSGNTIYF.

The chain employs TRBV7-6 and TRBJ2-2; D assignment may be TRBD1 or TRBD2 (6 bases each). With 5 bases removed from V and 0 bases from J, the gap between germline ends came to 16 bases. The CDR3 sequence is 17 residues long. Germline-derived CDR1 and CDR2 are SGHVS and FNYEAQ. The CDR3 protein is CASSPGAGTPNTGELFF. The CDR3 nucleotides read TGTGCCAGCAGCCCGGGGGCCGGGACACCGAACACCGGGGAGCTGTTTTTT.

V and J are TRBV6-2 or TRBV6-3 and TRBJ1-1; 9 bases match TRBD1. CDR1 is MNHEY, CDR2 SVGEGT, per germline. This CDR3 spans 15 amino acids. V trimming: 2 bases; J trimming: 5 bases; junction bases outside the gene matches: 6. The CDR3 protein is CASSYGDRVRTEAFF. Written as DNA, the CDR3 is TGTGCCAGCAGTTACGGGGACAGGGTAAGGACTGAAGCTTTCTTT.